This TCR beta chain was sequenced for a study of patients and donors after allogeneic stem cell transplantation. One entry per CDR3 protein, called by TCRdb with MiXCR from the RT-PCR reads. The sample yields about 76,000 distinct CDR3 sequences, approximately 26% seen once. V was clipped by 5 bases and J by 4 bases, with 9 bases between them. Germline V CDR1 and CDR2: MNHEY, SVGAGI. The CDR3 contains 12 residues. This TCR derives from a human donor who was either an allogeneic HSCT recipient or a stem cell or donor lymphocyte infusion donor (not recorded which). It is not recorded whose cells these are; they may come from a transplant donor. The sample comprised blood, either unsorted or a sorted T cell fraction (not recorded which). The chain combines TRBV6-5 with TRBJ2-7, with D possibly matching TRBD1 (6 bases). The CDR3 nucleotides read TGTGCCAGCAGTCAACAGGGTTACGAGCAGTACTTC. Translation gives CASSQQGYEQYF.